Reported below is one T cell receptor beta chain. The data originate from a study of cytomegalovirus exposure and HLA in healthy donors. V lost 1 base and J lost 2; bases outside the gene matches: 4. Germline V gene sequence: CDR1 SGHVS, CDR2 FQNEAQ. The CDR3 has 15 residues. Primers: 60 Vbeta forward and 13 Jbeta reverse. Measured with immunoSEQ multiplex PCR; TCRdb has only the in-frame clones, and not every one. The sample records about 190,000 clones, about 80% being singletons. Sequencing was done on a sample of PBMCs. This rearrangement joins TRBV7-8 to TRBJ2-5; 7 nucleotides align to TRBD2. This TCR was recovered from a man aged 40-50 years in good health and CMV-seropositive. For the CDR3, the DNA is TGTGCCAGCAGCTTAGGCGCGGGAGTGCAAGAGACCCAGTACTTC. Its protein is CASSLGAGVQETQYF.